These 6 T cell receptor beta chains were all obtained from the same sample, sequenced in a study of blood T cell repertoires in COVID-19. TCRdb keeps only in-frame clones here, not all; method: immunoSEQ multiplex PCR. The sample holds under 75,000 clones, over 70% seen once. The material sequenced was peripheral blood. The receptor set was obtained from a human donor in a cohort sampled during active COVID-19.

V is TRBV5-1 and J is TRBJ2-1, with D unresolved. The CDR3 is 11 amino acids. V was cut by 2 bases and J by 7 bases, with 4 bases left in between. Per germline, CDR1 SGHRS and CDR2 YFSETQ. CDR3 DNA: TGCGCCAGCAGCTTCTTTAATGAGCAGTTCTTC. Translating gives CASSFFNEQFF.

This clone was detected a few times. The chain couples TRBV6-5 to TRBJ1-1, with D maybe TRBD1 (6 bases). The length of the CDR3 is 15 residues. Germline values: CDR1 MNHEY, CDR2 SVGAGI. V was trimmed by 6 bases and J by 2 bases, leaving 16 bases between them. The DNA for the CDR3 is TGTGCCAGCAGCTACAATATGGACAGTAACACTGAAGCTTTCTTT. Protein: CASSYNMDSNTEAFF.

Notes on this clone: Other DNA sequences within the sample encode an identical CDR3. The chain carries TRBV7-9 and TRBJ2-3; 9 nucleotides agree with TRBD2. With 3 bases clipped from V and 2 bases from J, the junction kept 3 bases outside the gene matches. This CDR3 contains 15 residues. In germline, CDR1 is SEHNR, CDR2 FQNEAQ (reference sequence). In DNA form, the CDR3 reads TGTGCCAGCAGCTTGGGCGGGGGGGTCACAGATACGCAGTATTTT. Its translation is CASSLGGGVTDTQYF.

The J gene is TRBJ2-4, the V gene TRBV19; 7 nucleotides align to TRBD1. J was trimmed by 0 bases and V by 3 bases; bases with no gene match: 2. The CDR3 covers 15 residues. Germline CDR1 LNHDA, CDR2 SQIVND (reference sequence). The CDR3 DNA reads TGTGCCAGTAGTATCTGGGACAGAGCCAAAAACATTCAGTACTTC. It translates to CASSIWDRAKNIQYF.

This chain joins TRBV5-1 and TRBJ1-6; 9 positions match TRBD1. Per germline, CDR1 SGHRS and CDR2 YFSETQ. The ends lost 4 bases at V and 4 bases at J; junction bases unmatched: 6. This CDR3 has 16 residues. CDR3: CASSGGTGSYNSPLHF. The CDR3 DNA sequence: TGCGCCAGCAGCGGCGGGACAGGGAGTTATAATTCACCCCTCCACTTT.

The chain joins TRBV6-6 to TRBJ1-2; TRBD1 is a possible D gene (5 bases). Germline CDR1 reads MNHNY; CDR2 reads SVGAGI (reference sequence). The ends were cut back, 5 bases at V and 0 bases at J, with 16 bases in the middle. CDR3 length: 16 amino acids. CDR3 residues: CASSGASDGSNYGYTF. CDR3 DNA: TGTGCCAGCAGTGGGGCTTCGGACGGATCTAACTATGGCTACACCTTC.